This T cell receptor beta chain was found in a study of blood T cell repertoires in COVID-19. Per the study methods: Cell counts per sample came from amplifying reference gene primers. Some clones are missing from TCRdb's copy, which holds only in-frame ones; the method was immunoSEQ multiplex PCR. D and trimming were read from the DNA, whereas the V and J calls and clone size are those reported in that table. The data contain approximately 89,000 clones, 70% to 90% of them singletons. The germline CDR1 and CDR2 sequences are MDHEN and SYDVKM. CDR3 length: 17 residues. With 4 bases removed from V and 5 bases from J, the gap between germline ends came to 18 bases.

The sequenced material came from peripheral blood. The clonotype comes from a woman aged 70-85 years with acute or convalescent COVID-19. The chain recombines TRBV28 with TRBJ2-6; possible D gene TRBD1, 6 bases. CDR3 loop: CASSSKLGTRRANVLTF. CDR3 DNA sequence: TGTGCCAGCAGTTCTAAACTTGGGACACGACGGGCCAACGTCCTGACTTTC.